This T cell receptor (beta chain) was recorded in a study of T cells after posttransplantation cyclophosphamide. Concerning this clone itself: Its antigen is unidentified.

Trimming stripped 5 bases from V and 2 bases from J, with 7 bases between. Germline CDR1 is SNHLY and CDR2 is FYNNEI. The CDR3 is 12 residues long. Method: immunoSEQ multiplex PCR; TCRdb's copy keeps in-frame clones and lacks some. The table records approximately 26,000 clones, about nine tenths of them present only once. On the day of bone marrow donation, the related graft donor provided peripheral blood. Study observations and caveats: TRB clonality was highly associated with recipient CMV seropositivity and reactivation. Later post-transplant blood repertoires were often dominated by donor CD8+ memory clones. Skin or GI-infiltrating T cells shared few TRB sequences with blood.

The clonotype comes from a man between 50 and 59 years old. The chain carries TRBV2 and TRBJ2-7; D gene uncertain. The sample consisted of PBMCs. The CDR3 sequence: CASSLQAYEQYF. CDR3 DNA sequence: TGTGCCAGCAGTTTACAAGCCTACGAGCAGTACTTC.